Listed below are T cell receptor beta chains from one sample, sequenced in a study of blood T cell repertoires in COVID-19. TCRdb's table, derived via immunoSEQ multiplex PCR, lists solely in-frame clones and lacks some. The table lists around 170,000 clones, about 88% of them singletons. The sample consisted of peripheral blood. Receptors originate from a man aged 55 to 70 with acute or convalescent COVID-19. Each CDR3 is given with its conserved first and last residue. The order of the fields is J gene, V gene, CDR3 protein.

TRBJ2-2 TRBV25-1 CASSESGQGATGELFF
TRBJ1-2 TRBV27 CASSLTGTGVWGYTF
TRBJ2-3 TRBV6-6 CASSTSGQGNTDTQYF
TRBJ1-5 TRBV30 CAWSVGAFSNQPQHF
TRBJ1-5 TRBV19 CATTDPGQNQPQHF
TRBJ1-2 TRBV19 CASSWGTGKYGYTF
TRBJ1-6 TRBV2 CASRYRDNNSPLHF
TRBJ1-3 TRBV10-3 CAIGQGGNTIYF
TRBJ2-1 TRBV5-4 CASSNPAGTGIHNEQFF
TRBJ1-6 TRBV11-3 CASSPATGPNSPLHF
TRBJ2-7 TRBV4-1 CASSPQTSGRVPYEQYF
TRBJ2-2 TRBV5-1 CASSLGTVNTGELFF
TRBJ1-1 TRBV27 CASSLRGGGAFF
TRBJ1-2 TRBV5-1 CASSLDRFNYGYTF
TRBJ2-3 TRBV4-1 CASSQDYQVLAGGSDTQYF
TRBJ2-5 TRBV6-5 CASSYSAGASETQYF
TRBJ1-1 TRBV6-1 CASSLLRGTEAFF
TRBJ2-7 TRBV10-3 CAIRDRQGAGEQYF
TRBJ1-4 TRBV4-3 CASSQGSHNEKLFF
TRBJ2-1 TRBV7-3 CASSELGTYNEQFF
TRBJ1-2 TRBV6-4 CASSDGDTYGYTF
TRBJ2-1 TRBV7-9 CASSQSTAGKWDEQFF
TRBJ2-1 TRBV24-1 CATSETGTGTNEQFF
TRBJ2-7 TRBV10-3 CAAGQGLLEQYF
TRBJ2-1 TRBV27 CASTRDYLVEQFF
TRBJ1-2 TRBV24-1 CATSDLGTGSGYTF
TRBJ2-3 TRBV18 CASSPRTATSTDTQYF
TRBJ1-4 TRBV11-3 CASSRSPNEKLFF
TRBJ1-2 TRBV5-1 CASSGGTGEGYGYTF
TRBJ1-2 TRBV29-1 CSVERTRKSGYTF
TRBJ2-7 TRBV11-3 CASSLGLAGSYEQYF
TRBJ2-7 TRBV6-5 CASTIVGGNYEQYF
TRBJ1-2 TRBV24-1 CATSDRVNYGYTF
TRBJ1-1 TRBV5-1 CASSLAGQGGGNTEAFF
TRBJ2-1 TRBV27 CASSLDLGGLTDEQFF